The rows below give T cell receptor beta chains drawn from one sample of a study of human T cells and chemical hapten exposure. TCRdb ran MiXCR on the RACE reads and lists one entry per CDR3 protein. The sample holds about 51,000 distinct CDR3 sequences, about 9% seen once. The sample consisted of whole blood, taken in connection with sensitization to the hapten diphenylcyclopropenone (DPC). The receptors shown here come from a middle-aged woman with alopecia areata. Some clones in this sample may be carry-over from other donors' samples. Each CDR3 is given without its conserved first and last residue. Clone size appears in some rows only: once, few, many, or a class for an expanded clone.

V gene	J gene	clone size	CDR3 protein
TRBV5-1	TRBJ1-6	many	ASSLARGNSPLH
TRBV20-1	TRBJ2-2	few	SARDLATGGETGELF
TRBV27	TRBJ1-4	few	ASSLGQGWANEKLF
TRBV7-2	TRBJ2-7	many	ASSLHRRQEQY
TRBV30	TRBJ2-4	-	ASSGTGGGMAKNIQY
TRBV20-1	TRBJ2-5	few	SARLRDTKETQY
TRBV6-5	TRBJ2-3	-	ASSYRGGTTDTQY
TRBV12-3/TRBV12-4	TRBJ1-1	many	ASRPVGGPAF
TRBV6-2/TRBV6-3	TRBJ2-7	-	ASTPPGWGRSSHEQY
TRBV6-1	TRBJ1-4	many	ASSVKGNTNEKLF
TRBV2	TRBJ2-7	few	ASSGTGGPSYEQY
TRBV4-2	TRBJ1-1	few	ASSQFRDGNTEAF
TRBV7-2	TRBJ2-5	many	ASSLKGETQY
TRBV7-6	TRBJ2-2	many	ASSSGPTKSGELF
TRBV20-1	TRBJ1-1	-	SAPSDGPGAF
TRBV4-1	TRBJ2-5	-	ASSQDLGLVGGQETQY
TRBV9	TRBJ1-1	many	ASSVAAGTEAF
TRBV9	TRBJ1-3	-	ASSVGLGSSGNTIY
TRBV6-1	TRBJ2-2	-	ASRTLRLAGESTGELF
TRBV6-1	TRBJ1-6	many	ASSAGFPDNSPLH
TRBV7-8	TRBJ1-1	many	ASSLKSSGARAEAF
TRBV5-1	TRBJ2-1	many	ASSIGQGLGNEQF
TRBV7-8	TRBJ2-3	many	ASSFPRAGGPRTDTQY
TRBV7-9	TRBJ1-6	many	ASSLTADSPLH
TRBV14	TRBJ1-2	-	ASSQDPSQDGYT
TRBV18	TRBJ1-1	many	ASSHQDTEAF
TRBV12-3/TRBV12-4	TRBJ2-4	many	ASRPALGTLAKNIQY
TRBV18	TRBJ2-5	-	ASSPPASGQETQY
TRBV9	TRBJ1-6	many	ASSATVRGASPLH
TRBV12-3/TRBV12-4	TRBJ1-5	many	ASSLTLGVARGDQPQH
TRBV5-1	TRBJ2-7	many	ASSLGRAPYEQY
TRBV6-1	TRBJ1-1	many	ASSTKTGPNTEAF
TRBV7-6	TRBJ2-5	-	ASRPRQYQETQY
TRBV6-5	TRBJ2-1	-	ASNPGTGLGNEQF
TRBV5-1	TRBJ2-7	many	ASSHSTGEYEQY
TRBV12-5	TRBJ2-5	-	ASGLEGVANQETQY
TRBV6-5	TRBJ2-5	many	ASNPGVGQETQY
TRBV20-1	TRBJ2-7	few	SAPRTLYEQY
TRBV20-1	TRBJ1-1	many	SAYPVNDRGDTEAF
TRBV3-1	TRBJ1-2	few	ASSQETERNYGYT
TRBV4-3	TRBJ2-1	-	ASSQVGTGGEQF
TRBV18	TRBJ2-3	many	ASSPPGLFTDTQY
TRBV7-3	TRBJ2-3	few	ASSLWGGLTDTQY
TRBV15	TRBJ1-6	many	ATSRNTDSPLH
TRBV7-9	TRBJ2-3	-	ASSLLTPTDTQY